A single sample is the source of the 8 T cell receptor beta chains below, sequenced in a study of vaccination effects on CD4 cells after COVID-19. Measured with immunoSEQ multiplex PCR; TCRdb has only the in-frame clones, and not every one. Here the sample spans roughly 70,000 clones, over 65% being singletons. Antigen specificity for these receptors is unknown. Peptide-pool stimulation followed by sequencing identified expanded antigen-specific CD4+ clonotypes in the ViraFEST assay. Scientists isolated CD4+ T cells after a roughly 10-day culture period ended. The person had PCR-confirmed SARS-CoV-2 infection between March and December 2020. The sequencing used CD4+ T cells from PBMCs cultured with HIV peptides, collected before COVID-19 vaccination. Subset meaning: HIV-1 Nef peptide pool negative control/reference culture. The receptors originated from a human donor who had a prior SARS-CoV-2 infection.

This clone was picked up one time. The chain carries TRBV9 and TRBJ2-5, with D possibly being TRBD1 (5 bases). V was trimmed by 0 bases and J by 0 bases, leaving 9 bases between them. This CDR3 comprises 15 residues. The V gene's germline CDR1 is SGDLS and CDR2 YYNGEE. This chain's CDR3 is CASSVAKGHQETQYF. CDR3 bases: TGTGCCAGCAGCGTAGCTAAGGGGCACCAAGAGACCCAGTACTTC.

This chain connects TRBV4-2 to TRBJ1-4, with 9 bases lining up with TRBD1. V lost 0 bases and J lost 7; bases outside the gene matches: 3. The CDR3 contains 15 residues. Germline V CDR1 and CDR2: LGHNA, YNFKEQ. The CDR3 is CASSQEGQGGEKLFF. As DNA, the CDR3 is TGTGCCAGCAGCCAAGAGGGACAGGGCGGTGAAAAACTGTTTTTT.

The chain has TRBV5-6 and TRBJ2-3; no firm D call. The CDR3 covers 15 residues. Per germline, CDR1 SGHDT and CDR2 YYEEEE. The V end was cut by 1 base, the J end by 2 bases, with 11 bases between. In DNA, the CDR3 is TGTGCCAGCAGCTTGCGGGCGGACCACACAGATACGCAGTATTTT. Protein sequence: CASSLRADHTDTQYF.

The chain is built from TRBV5-1 and TRBJ1-1; 9 bases agree with TRBD1. Germline assignment: CDR1 SGHRS and CDR2 YFSETQ. The CDR3 is 18 residues long. V trimming: 0 bases; J trimming: 5 bases; junction bases outside the gene matches: 14. The CDR3 reads CASSLEGQGRGVWTEAFF. CDR3 coding DNA: TGCGCCAGCAGCTTGGAGGGACAGGGAAGGGGTGTGTGGACTGAAGCTTTCTTT.

The rearrangement links TRBV12-5 to TRBJ2-7; D not certain. The CDR3 is made up of 11 amino acids. V shed 3 bases and J shed 4 bases, with 4 bases lying between them. Per germline, CDR1 LGHNT and CDR2 FRNRAP. CDR3 amino acids: CASGFVYEQYF. The CDR3 nucleotides are TGTGCTAGTGGTTTTGTGTACGAGCAGTACTTC.

This chain links TRBV5-4 with TRBJ1-1; TRBD1 agrees at 8 bases. The CDR3 is 16 amino acids. The J segment lost 4 bases and the V segment lost 2 bases, leaving 10 bases of the junction unmatched. Germline V gives CDR1 SGHNT, CDR2 YYREEE (reference sequence). CDR3 amino acids: CASSFTGRGPSTEAFF. The CDR3 bases are TGTGCCAGCAGCTTCACGGGCAGGGGGCCGAGCACTGAAGCTTTCTTT.

This clone was counted only a few times. The gene calls are TRBV7-9 and TRBJ1-1, with a tentative D call TRBD1 (5 bases). The CDR3 contains 16 residues. CDR1 and CDR2 (germline): SEHNR, FQNEAQ (reference sequence). V was shortened by 1 base and J by 3 bases, with 15 bases between the two germline ends. This CDR3 is CASSLGLAGTYTEAFF. Written as DNA, the CDR3 is TGTGCCAGCAGCTTAGGTTTGGCAGGGACCTACACTGAAGCTTTCTTT.

The V gene is TRBV5-4, the J gene TRBJ1-1, with 7 bases aligning to TRBD1. This CDR3 has 15 residues. Germline assignment: CDR1 SGHNT and CDR2 YYREEE (reference sequence). V was clipped by 5 bases and J by 1 base; unmatched bases: 8. CDR3 protein: CASSSANRGNTEAFF. CDR3 nucleotide sequence: TGTGCCAGCAGTAGCGCCAACAGGGGGAACACTGAAGCTTTCTTT.